The 10 T cell receptor beta chains reported below all come from one sample, sequenced in a study of T cell changes during pregnancy in multiple sclerosis. Some clones are missing from TCRdb's copy, which holds only in-frame ones; the method was immunoSEQ multiplex PCR. The sample records some 70,000 clones, over 85% being singletons. This specimen consisted of peripheral blood, obtained in the second trimester of pregnancy. Source of these receptors: a female donor in good health, enrolled as a control in a pregnancy study.

The chain combines TRBV5-1 with TRBJ1-2; 7 bases are shared with TRBD1. The V gene end was trimmed by 3 bases and the J gene end by 6 bases; junction bases not matched to a gene: 11. CDR3 length equals 15 residues. Germline V gene lookup returns CDR1 SGHRS and CDR2 YFSETQ. The CDR3 is CASSSNDRATDGYTF. As DNA, the CDR3 is TGCGCCAGCAGCTCCAACGACAGGGCAACAGATGGCTACACCTTC.

The chain uses TRBV7-2 and TRBJ1-1; TRBD1 matches at 7 bases. Germline trimming cut 5 bases from V and 0 bases from J; bases unmatched to any gene: 9. The germline CDR1 and CDR2 sequences are SGHTA and FQGNSA. The CDR3 is 16 residues long. This CDR3 reads CASSTRQGTMNTEAFF. The CDR3 DNA reads TGTGCCAGCAGCACGCGACAGGGTACCATGAACACTGAAGCTTTCTTT.

In DNA, the CDR3 is TGTGCCAGCAGGTTCGGGGGATATAATCAGCCCCAGCATTTT. Amino acid sequence: CASRFGGYNQPQHF. V is TRBV7-2 and J is TRBJ1-5; tentatively, D is TRBD1 (5 bases). The V gene's germline CDR1 is SGHTA and CDR2 FQGNSA. With 6 bases removed from V and 4 bases from J, the gap between germline ends came to 13 bases. The CDR3 consists of 14 residues.

V usage is TRBV30 and J usage is TRBJ2-1; 7 bases are shared with TRBD1. CDR1 is GTSNPN, CDR2 SVGIG, per germline (reference sequence). V gave up 2 bases and J gave up 6 bases; unmatched junction bases: 7. The CDR3 totals 14 residues. CDR3 bases: TGTGCCTGGAGTACCGGGACAGCTCGCAATGAGCAGTTCTTC. Amino acid sequence: CAWSTGTARNEQFF. The full variable domain, its missing parts supplied by reference TRBV30 and TRBJ2-1, is SQTIHQWPATLVQPVGSPLSLECTVEGTSNPNLYWYRQAAGRGLQLLFYSVGIGQISSEVPQNLSASRPQDRQFILSSKKLLLSDSGFYLCAWSTGTARNEQFFGPGTRLTVL.

CDR3 in amino acids: CASSPYPTYEQYF. As DNA, the CDR3 is TGTGCCAGCAGCCCTTATCCCACATACGAGCAGTACTTC. The rearrangement joins TRBV7-3 to TRBJ2-7; D not certain. Between the trimmed V and J ends, which lost 5 bases and 4 bases, there was a span of 12 bases. The CDR3 covers 13 residues. Germline V lookup: CDR1 SGHTA, CDR2 FQGTGA.

The genes are TRBV6-4 and TRBJ2-1; 10 positions agree with TRBD1. The CDR3 is 15 amino acids. Germline V gene data show CDR1 as MRHNA and CDR2 as SNTAGT. Trimming cost V 4 bases and J 9 bases; bases outside gene matches: 9. The CDR3, as DNA: TGTGCCAGCAGTGTCGACAGGGGGCGAATCGGTGAGCAGTTCTTC. Translating it yields CASSVDRGRIGEQFF.

The V and J genes are TRBV28 and TRBJ1-1, with a possible D match to TRBD1 (5 bases). Trimming took 3 bases from V and 0 from J, leaving 14 bases between them. This CDR3 has 16 amino acids. Germline loops: CDR1 MDHEN, CDR2 SYDVKM. CDR3 protein: CASSLAGPPMNTEAFF. In DNA form, the CDR3 reads TGTGCCAGCAGTTTGGCAGGGCCCCCCATGAACACTGAAGCTTTCTTT.

The V call is TRBV7-3, the J call TRBJ2-2; D not resolved. CDR1 SGHTA and CDR2 FQGTGA come from the germline V gene. The CDR3 sequence is 14 residues long. Trimming stripped 4 bases from V and 4 bases from J, with 10 bases between. In DNA, the CDR3 is TGTGCCAGCAGCTCATCCGGGTCCACCGGGGAGCTGTTTTTT. It specifies CASSSSGSTGELFF. Drawing the rest from reference TRBV7-3 and TRBJ2-2, the complete variable domain is GAGVSQTPSNKVTEKGKYVELRCDPISGHTALYWYRQSLGQGPEFLIYFQGTGAADDSGLPNDRFFAVRPEGSVSTLKIQRTERGDSAVYLCASSSSGSTGELFFGEGSRLTVL.

V usage is TRBV2 and J usage is TRBJ1-6; TRBD1 might be the D (6 bases). The V end lost 11 bases, the J end lost 9 bases, and 17 bases lay between the germline ends. Germline V lookup: CDR1 SNHLY, CDR2 FYNNEI. The CDR3 is made up of 13 amino acids. DNA for the CDR3: TGTGCCCGTGGGGGCAGGGGAGCTTCACCCCTCCACTTT. It specifies CARGGRGASPLHF.

This clone has just one count. The J gene is TRBJ1-2, the V gene TRBV4-3; D is perhaps TRBD1 (5 bases). Germline V gene lookup returns CDR1 LGHNA and CDR2 YSLEER. This CDR3 region has 14 residues. The V and J ends lost 3 bases and 5 bases respectively, with 13 bases between them. The CDR3: CASSQTVKGYGYTF. The DNA of the CDR3 is TGCGCCAGCAGCCAGACAGTGAAGGGTTATGGCTACACCTTC.